This TCR beta chain emerged from a study of blood T cell repertoires in COVID-19 (dated by TCRdb to 2020 to 2021). With respect to the entire study: Samples from collaborators originated in the United States, Italy and Spain and spanned both the acute and convalescent phases of COVID-19. Where HLA class I and class II types were available, the types were taken from metadata supplied by the sample provider, not from assay-based typing. The samples were drawn from two sources: the first 160 participants of the ongoing ImmuneRACE study, and over 950 subjects contributed by 6 global collaborators. The material from the prospective study consisted of cDNA or gDNA derived from T cells, B-cell-depleted T cells, or PBMCs. Nearly every sample came with metadata listing a de-identified subject ID, COVID-19 status, age in years and sex. Subjects who had been exposed to COVID-19, were actively infected with it, or had recovered from it provided the deeply sampled blood TCRbeta repertoires that made up the dataset. The repertoires were made available in a free public database intended to serve as a resource for research on the immune response to SARS-CoV-2.

V trim: 4 bases; J trim: 1 base; unmatched bases: 7. CDR1 SGHRS and CDR2 YFSETQ are derived from the germline V gene. Spanning cysteine to phenylalanine, the CDR3 consists of 15 amino acids. Only the CDR3 portion is preserved as DNA: 45 bases, with reading frame beginning at the first base. The collaborating institutions used their own protocols to collect whole blood in K2EDTA tubes. For TCRbeta analysis, collaborator samples were shipped as frozen whole blood, as isolated PBMCs, or as DNA extracted from either sample type. TCRbeta CDR3 regions were amplified from genomic DNA using the immunoSEQ Assay, a bias-controlled multiplex PCR. The authors' analysis ran thus. Within the assay, amplification of reference gene primers was used to estimate how many nucleated cells each sample contained. Sequence reads were collapsed and filtered to measure the absolute abundance of every unique TCRbeta CDR3 rearrangement. For each sample, productive Simpson clonality was calculated by taking the square root of Simpson's diversity index across productive rearrangements. Not all clones reach the TCRdb copy of this immuneACCESS table, which keeps in-frame sequences only. Checked studies attribute under half of the gap to unresolved V genes and leave the rest unexplained. V and J calls and clone size follow that table, whereas D and trimming were derived from the DNA. This sample gives some 200,000 clones in total; 86% of them show up just once. Around 2.2% of the sample comes from the top ten.

A note on this clone: Its antigen specificity is not known. No base quality values were provided; no much bigger clone lies one nucleotide off.

The paper's findings and limits, for the study overall: The quantity of clinical and demographic metadata differed by source and by participant and was supplied without curation.

The V and J genes are TRBV5-1 and TRBJ1-2; 7 junctional bases match TRBD1. The sample taken for sequencing was peripheral blood. The receptor was derived from a woman aged 50 to 65 with acute or convalescent COVID-19. The base sequence is TGCGCCAGCAGCCCTGTTCAGGGGGATAACTATGGCTACACCTTC. Translated, it reads CASSPVQGDNYGYTF.